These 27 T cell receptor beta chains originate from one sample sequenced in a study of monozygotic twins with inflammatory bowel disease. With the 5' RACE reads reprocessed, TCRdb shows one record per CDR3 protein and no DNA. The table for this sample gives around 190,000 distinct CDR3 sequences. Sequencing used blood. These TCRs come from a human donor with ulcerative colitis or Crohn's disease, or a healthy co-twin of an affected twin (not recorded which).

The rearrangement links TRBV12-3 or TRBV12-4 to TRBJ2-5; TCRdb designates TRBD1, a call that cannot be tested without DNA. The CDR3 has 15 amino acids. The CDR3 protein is CASSATQGRQETQYF.

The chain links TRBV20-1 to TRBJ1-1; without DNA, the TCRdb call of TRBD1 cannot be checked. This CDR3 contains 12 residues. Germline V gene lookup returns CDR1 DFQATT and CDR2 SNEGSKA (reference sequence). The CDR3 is CSAVQGGTEAFF.

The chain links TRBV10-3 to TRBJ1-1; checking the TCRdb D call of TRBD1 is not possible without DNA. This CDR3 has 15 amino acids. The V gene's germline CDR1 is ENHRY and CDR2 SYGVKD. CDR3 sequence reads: CAIKDRLLMNTEAFF.

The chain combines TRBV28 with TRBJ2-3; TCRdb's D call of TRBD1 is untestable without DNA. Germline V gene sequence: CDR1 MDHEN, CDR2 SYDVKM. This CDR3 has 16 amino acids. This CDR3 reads CASGLLGGISTDTQYF.

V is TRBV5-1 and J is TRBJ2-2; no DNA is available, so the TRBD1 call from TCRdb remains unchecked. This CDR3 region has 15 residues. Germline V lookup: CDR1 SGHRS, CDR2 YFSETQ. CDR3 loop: CASSLGGRDTGELFF.

The CDR3 loop reads CASRQGGNEQFF. The V call is TRBV10-3, the J call TRBJ2-1; as DNA is missing, the TRBD1 call by TCRdb cannot be tested. The CDR3 is made up of 12 amino acids. The germline V gene encodes CDR1 ENHRY and CDR2 SYGVKD.

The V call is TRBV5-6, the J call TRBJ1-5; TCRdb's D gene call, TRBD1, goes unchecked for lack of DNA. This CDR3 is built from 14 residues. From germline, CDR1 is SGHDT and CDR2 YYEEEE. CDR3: CASSLNRGDQPQHF. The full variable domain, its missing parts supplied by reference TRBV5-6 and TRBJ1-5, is DAGVTQSPTHLIKTRGQQVTLRCSPKSGHDTVSWYQQALGQGPQFIFQYYEEEERQRGNFPDRFSGHQFPNYSSELNVNALLLGDSALYLCASSLNRGDQPQHFGDGTRLSIL.

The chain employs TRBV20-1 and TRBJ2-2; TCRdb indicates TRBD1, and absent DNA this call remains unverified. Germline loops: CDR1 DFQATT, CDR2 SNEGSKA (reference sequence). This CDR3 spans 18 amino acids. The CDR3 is CSVITPGQGAWKAGELFF.

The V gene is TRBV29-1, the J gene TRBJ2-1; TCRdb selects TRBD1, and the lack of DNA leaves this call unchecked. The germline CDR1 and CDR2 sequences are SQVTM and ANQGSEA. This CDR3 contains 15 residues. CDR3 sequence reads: CSVERTAPSYNEQFF.

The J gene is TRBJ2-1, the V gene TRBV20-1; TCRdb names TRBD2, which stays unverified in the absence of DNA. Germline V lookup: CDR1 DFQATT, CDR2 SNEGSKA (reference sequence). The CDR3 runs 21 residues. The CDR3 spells CSARDSGGKRGGASSYNEQFF.

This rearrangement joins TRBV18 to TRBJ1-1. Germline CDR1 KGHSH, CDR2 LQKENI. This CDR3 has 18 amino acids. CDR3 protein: CASSPPWGGGAMNTEAFF.

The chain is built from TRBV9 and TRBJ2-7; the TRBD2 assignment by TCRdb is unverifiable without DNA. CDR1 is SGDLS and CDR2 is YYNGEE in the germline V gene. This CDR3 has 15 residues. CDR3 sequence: CASSVGTASTYEQYF.

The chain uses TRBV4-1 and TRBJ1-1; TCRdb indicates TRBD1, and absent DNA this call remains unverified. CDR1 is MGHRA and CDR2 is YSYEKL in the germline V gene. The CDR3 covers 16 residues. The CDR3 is CASSQDRYRGNTEAFF.

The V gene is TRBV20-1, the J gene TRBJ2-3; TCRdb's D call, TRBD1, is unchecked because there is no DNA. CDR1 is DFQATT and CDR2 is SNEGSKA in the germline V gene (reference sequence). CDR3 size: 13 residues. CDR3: CSAASGVSDTQYF.

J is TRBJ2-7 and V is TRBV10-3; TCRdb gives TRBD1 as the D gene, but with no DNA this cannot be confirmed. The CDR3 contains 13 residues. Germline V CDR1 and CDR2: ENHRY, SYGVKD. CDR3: CAINRQGSYEQYF.

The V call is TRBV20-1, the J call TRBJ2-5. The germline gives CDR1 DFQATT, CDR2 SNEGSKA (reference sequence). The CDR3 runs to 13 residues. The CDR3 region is CSAVNRYQETQYF.

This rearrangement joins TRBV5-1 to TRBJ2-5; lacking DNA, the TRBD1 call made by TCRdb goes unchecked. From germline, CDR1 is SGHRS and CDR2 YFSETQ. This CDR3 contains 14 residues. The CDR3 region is CASSLGARGETQYF.

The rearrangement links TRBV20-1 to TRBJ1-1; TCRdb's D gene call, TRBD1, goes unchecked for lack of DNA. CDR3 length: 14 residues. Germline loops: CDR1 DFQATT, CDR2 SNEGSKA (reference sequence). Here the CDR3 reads CSAEGQGAFTEAFF.

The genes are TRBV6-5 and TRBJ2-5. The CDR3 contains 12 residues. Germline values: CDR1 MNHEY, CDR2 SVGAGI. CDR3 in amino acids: CASRAAAETQYF.

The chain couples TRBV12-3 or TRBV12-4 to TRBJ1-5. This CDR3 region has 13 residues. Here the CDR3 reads CASSPQGTGPQHF.

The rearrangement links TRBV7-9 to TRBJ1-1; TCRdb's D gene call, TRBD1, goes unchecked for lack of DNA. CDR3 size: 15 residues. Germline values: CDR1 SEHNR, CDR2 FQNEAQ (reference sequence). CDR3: CASRGPGTGNTEAFF.

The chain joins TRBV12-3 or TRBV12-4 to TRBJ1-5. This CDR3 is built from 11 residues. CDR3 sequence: CASSLGEPQHF.

CDR3 residues: CSVGTANTDTQYF. The chain couples TRBV20-1 to TRBJ2-3; the D gene TCRdb calls, TRBD1, cannot be checked with no DNA. The CDR3 consists of 13 residues. Germline lookup yields CDR1 DFQATT and CDR2 SNEGSKA (reference sequence).

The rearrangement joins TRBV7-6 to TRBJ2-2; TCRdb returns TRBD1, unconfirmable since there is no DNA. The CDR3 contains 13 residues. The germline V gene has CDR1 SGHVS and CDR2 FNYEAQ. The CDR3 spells CASSPTGSGELFF.

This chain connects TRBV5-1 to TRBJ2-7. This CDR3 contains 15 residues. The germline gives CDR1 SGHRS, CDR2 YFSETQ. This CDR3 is CASSLGRGSSYEQYF. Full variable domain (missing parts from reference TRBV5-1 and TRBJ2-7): KAGVTQTPRYLIKTRGQQVTLSCSPISGHRSVSWYQQTPGQGLQFLFEYFSETQRNKGNFPGRFSGRQFSNSRSEMNVSTLELGDSALYLCASSLGRGSSYEQYFGPGTRLTVT.

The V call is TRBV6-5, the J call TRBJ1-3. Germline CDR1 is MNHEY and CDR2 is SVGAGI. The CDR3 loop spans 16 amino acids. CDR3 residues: CASSYLAGFSGNTIYF.

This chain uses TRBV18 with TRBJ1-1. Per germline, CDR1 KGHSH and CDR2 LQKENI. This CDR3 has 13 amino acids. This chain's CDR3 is CASSPRGNTEAFF. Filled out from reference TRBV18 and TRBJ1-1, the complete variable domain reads NAGVMQNPRHLVRRRGQEARLRCSPMKGHSHVYWYRQLPEEGLKFMVYLQKENIIDESGMPKERFSAEFPKEGPSILRIQQVVRGDSAAYFCASSPRGNTEAFFGQGTRLTVV.